This passage covers 26 T cell receptor beta chains from one sample sequenced in a study of OX40 agonist ivuxolimab in advanced cancers. The method was immunoSEQ multiplex PCR; TCRdb's version includes in-frame clones alone and lacks a portion of them. The repertoire has some 80,000 clones, 84% of them found once; the top ten carry approximately 0.44%. The sequences come from CD4+ or CD8+ T cells sorted from blood, collected in a trial of the OX40 agonist ivuxolimab. The receptor source for this set is an adult with an advanced solid tumor such as melanoma, head and neck, liver or kidney cancer.

J is TRBJ2-1 and V is TRBV5-4; the D is unclear. Germline values: CDR1 SGHNT, CDR2 YYREEE (reference sequence). Trimming stripped 4 bases from V and 5 bases from J, with 4 bases between. This CDR3 has 11 amino acids. The CDR3 nucleotides are TGTGCCAGCAGCCGTAACAATGAGCAGTTCTTC. It specifies CASSRNNEQFF. Together with reference TRBV5-4 and TRBJ2-1, the CDR3 gives the full variable domain: ETGVTQSPTHLIKTRGQQVTLRCSSQSGHNTVSWYQQALGQGPQFIFQYYREEENGRGNFPPRFSGLQFPNYSSELNVNALELDDSALYLCASSRNNEQFFGPGTRLTVL.

The genes are TRBV6-5 and TRBJ2-3; 10 bases match TRBD2. The CDR3 totals 11 residues. V gave up 4 bases and J gave up 14 bases; unmatched junction bases: 3. The V gene's germline CDR1 is MNHEY and CDR2 SVGAGI. The CDR3 loop is CASSSGLAAYF. CDR3 sequence (DNA): TGTGCCAGCAGTTCCGGACTAGCGGCGTATTTT.

This clone has a handful of counts. This chain connects TRBV21-1 to TRBJ1-5; no DNA check was done on the table's D call, TRBD1. TRBV21-1 is tagged as a pseudogene. The length of the CDR3 is 16 residues. The CDR3 coding sequence is TGTGCCAGCACCCACTACAGGGAAGGGAGCAATCAGCCCCAGCATTTT. Its protein product is CASTHYREGSNQPQHF.

The chain couples TRBV21-1 to TRBJ2-3; the D call TRBD1 from the table was never checked on the DNA. TRBV21-1 is recorded as a pseudogene. This CDR3 region has 16 residues. The CDR3 region has the DNA TGTGCCACCTCAAAACAGGGGAACTTCGGCACAGATACGCAGTATTTT. Translated, it gives CATSKQGNFGTDTQYF.

In the case of this clone: This may come from a read error, since a much larger clone is one base off. The chain has TRBV19 and TRBJ1-5; D is unclear. Germline-derived CDR1 and CDR2 are LNHDA and SQIVND (reference sequence). V was trimmed by 7 bases and J by 1 base, leaving 17 bases between them. The CDR3 runs 16 residues. The CDR3 bases are TGTGCCAGTATGCGTGGGAGCGATGAGAGCAATCAGCCCCAGCATTTT. It specifies CASMRGSDESNQPQHF.

The V and J genes are TRBV5-6 and TRBJ2-2; 7 positions match TRBD2. Trimming removed 4 bases from V and 5 bases from J; junction bases left unmatched: 11. The germline CDR1 and CDR2 sequences are SGHDT and YYEEEE. The CDR3 contains 16 residues. The CDR3: CASSLPGTTRTGELFF. The CDR3 bases are TGTGCCAGCAGCCTACCCGGGACTACAAGAACCGGGGAGCTGTTTTTT.

The V and J genes are TRBV5-1 and TRBJ2-2; TRBD1 aligns across 7 bases. The CDR3 spans 14 residues. Germline CDR1 SGHRS, CDR2 YFSETQ. V lost 4 bases and J lost 4; bases outside the gene matches: 4. CDR3 nucleotides: TGCGCCAGCAGCAGTCAGGGGGTCACCGGGGAGCTGTTTTTT. Amino acid sequence: CASSSQGVTGELFF.

The chain recombines TRBV6-1 with TRBJ2-3; no reliable D call. Germline values: CDR1 MNHNS, CDR2 SASEGT. V gave up 3 bases and J gave up 1 base, with 14 bases separating them. The CDR3 is 16 amino acids. The CDR3 here is CASSDRFSGRTDTQYF. DNA of the CDR3: TGTGCCAGCAGTGATCGGTTTTCTGGCCGCACAGATACGCAGTATTTT.

V gene TRBV19 combines with J gene TRBJ2-7; 13 positions match TRBD2. The CDR3 totals 13 residues. Germline V gene data show CDR1 as LNHDA and CDR2 as SQIVND (reference sequence). With V trimmed by 3 bases and J by 10 bases, 3 bases remained unmatched. The CDR3 reads CASSMTSGGRQYV. The CDR3 DNA sequence: TGTGCCAGTAGTATGACTAGCGGGGGGCGACAGTACGTC.

This clone was seen only a few times. This sequence joins TRBV30 and TRBJ2-5, with D perhaps matching TRBD1 or TRBD2 (5 bases each). Trimming removed 1 base from V and 5 bases from J, with 14 bases in between. The CDR3 is 14 amino acids. Germline CDR1 is GTSNPN and CDR2 is SVGIG (reference sequence). CDR3 protein: CAWSGDLWGETQYF. CDR3 nucleotides: TGTGCCTGGAGTGGTGACCTCTGGGGGGAGACCCAGTACTTC.

This chain connects TRBV6-5 to TRBJ1-2; D ambiguous. V dropped 1 base and J dropped 7 bases, with 13 bases sitting between them. Germline V gives CDR1 MNHEY, CDR2 SVGAGI. The CDR3 length is 14 residues. CDR3 DNA sequence: TGTGCCAGCAGTTACTTGCACCAAGGGAGTGGCTACACCTTC. As protein: CASSYLHQGSGYTF.

The CDR3 region is CASSRSTDTQYF. CDR3 DNA sequence: TGTGCCAGTAGTAGAAGCACAGATACGCAGTATTTT. The V gene is TRBV19, the J gene TRBJ2-3; D not certain. V dropped 4 bases and J dropped 0 bases, with 2 bases sitting between them. There are 12 residues in the CDR3. In germline, CDR1 is LNHDA, CDR2 SQIVND (reference sequence).

Ten or more counts support this clone. Other nucleotide sequences in the sample specify the same CDR3. The gene calls are TRBV29-1 and TRBJ1-1, with D possibly being TRBD1 (5 bases). Germline CDR1 and CDR2: SQVTM and ANQGSEA. Trimming pared 6 bases from V and 2 bases from J, leaving 7 bases between. The CDR3 covers 11 residues. In DNA form, the CDR3 reads TGCAGCGTGAGGGGAAACACTGAAGCTTTCTTT. This sequence encodes CSVRGNTEAFF.

V is TRBV14 and J is TRBJ2-1, with TRBD2 matching 7 bases. The CDR3 runs to 17 residues. With V trimmed by 4 bases and J by 0 bases, 9 bases remained unmatched. CDR1 is SGHDN and CDR2 is FVKESK in the germline V gene. CDR3 sequence (DNA): TGTGCCAGCAGCCCCCTCCCCGGCGGGAGCTCCTACAATGAGCAGTTCTTC. Residues: CASSPLPGGSSYNEQFF.

The rearrangement uses TRBV21-1 and TRBJ2-3; no check of the table's D call, TRBD2, against the DNA was made. TRBV21-1 represents a pseudogene. CDR3 length equals 15 residues. The CDR3 loop is CASSLLAGGPDTQYF. The CDR3 coding sequence is TGTGCCAGCAGCCTACTAGCGGGAGGGCCAGATACGCAGTATTTT.

The genes are TRBV7-9 and TRBJ1-1; unclear D gene. The CDR3 runs 13 residues. Germline CDR1 SEHNR, CDR2 FQNEAQ (reference sequence). V was cut by 5 bases and J by 0 bases, with 7 bases left in between. This CDR3 reads CASSLQVNTEAFF. DNA of the CDR3: TGTGCCAGCAGCCTGCAGGTGAACACTGAAGCTTTCTTT.

The V and J genes are TRBV13 and TRBJ1-3; 7 bases are a match to TRBD1. The length of the CDR3 is 15 residues. Germline CDR1 is PRHDT and CDR2 is FYEKMQ (reference sequence). The V segment lost 5 bases and the J segment 2 bases; nucleotides outside the gene matches: 6. The CDR3 loop reads CASSSQTGAGNTIYF. The CDR3 DNA reads as TGTGCCAGCAGCAGCCAAACAGGGGCTGGAAACACCATATATTTT.

The chain is built from TRBV11-3 and TRBJ2-1, with D perhaps matching TRBD2 (5 bases). Trimming pared 4 bases from V and 8 bases from J, leaving 15 bases between. CDR1 and CDR2 from the germline V gene are SGHNT and YENEEA. CDR3 length: 14 residues. The CDR3 spells CASSSRRGHYEQFF. CDR3 coding DNA: TGTGCCAGCAGCTCCCGCCGCGGGCATTATGAGCAGTTCTTC. Full variable domain (rest looked up from reference TRBV11-3 and TRBJ2-1): EAGVVQSPRYKIIEKKQPVAFWCNPISGHNTLYWYLQNLGQGPELLIRYENEEAVDDSQLPKDRFSAERLKGVDSTLKIQPAELGDSAVYLCASSSRRGHYEQFFGPGTRLTVL.

J is TRBJ1-1 and V is TRBV27; no reliable D call. The V end was cut by 5 bases, the J end by 1 base, with 5 bases between. Germline CDR1 reads MNHEY; CDR2 reads SMNVEV (reference sequence). CDR3 length: 12 amino acids. In DNA form, the CDR3 reads TGTGCCAGCAGTGACCGGAACACTGAAGCTTTCTTT. Its translation: CASSDRNTEAFF.

The count of this clone is one. CDR3 bases: TGCGCCAGCAGCCCTATGGGAGCGGGAGGGCCAAATGAGCAGTTCTTC. It codes for CASSPMGAGGPNEQFF. The chain uses TRBV5-1 and TRBJ2-1; TRBD2 matches at 10 bases. J was trimmed by 7 bases and V by 4 bases; bases with no gene match: 11. The CDR3 runs 16 residues. From germline, CDR1 is SGHRS and CDR2 YFSETQ.

The genes are TRBV5-6 and TRBJ1-1, with 12 positions matching TRBD1. The CDR3 sequence is 16 residues long. Germline V CDR1 and CDR2: SGHDT, YYEEEE. V lost 3 bases to trimming and J lost 2 bases; unmatched junction nucleotides: 5. CDR3 sequence: CASSSRDRGLNTEAFF. The DNA of the CDR3 is TGTGCCAGCAGCTCCCGGGACAGGGGGCTTAACACTGAAGCTTTCTTT.

A few counts support this clone. The gene calls are TRBV28 and TRBJ1-4; D possibly corresponds to TRBD1 (5 bases). The germline CDR1 and CDR2 sequences are MDHEN and SYDVKM. Between the trimmed V and J ends, which lost 3 bases and 4 bases, there was a span of 9 bases. The CDR3 is 14 amino acids. The CDR3 reads CASSFGAVNEKLFF. In DNA, the CDR3 is TGTGCCAGCAGTTTTGGGGCAGTTAATGAAAAACTGTTTTTT.

V is TRBV28 and J is TRBJ2-1; TRBD1 or TRBD2 may be the D gene (5 bases each). The CDR3 runs 13 residues. CDR1 and CDR2 from the germline V gene are MDHEN and SYDVKM. V lost 2 bases and J 15 bases, leaving 17 bases between the germline ends. This CDR3 reads CASSLLQGDGRFF. The CDR3 region has the DNA TGTGCCAGCAGTTTACTTCAGGGAGATGGTCGGTTCTTC.

The chain combines TRBV7-3 with TRBJ2-3; no definite D call. Looked up from germline, CDR1 is SGHTA and CDR2 is FQGTGA. Trimming took 5 bases from V and 6 from J, leaving 12 bases between them. The CDR3 is 13 residues long. For the CDR3, the DNA is TGTGCCAGCAGCCCCCAGCCGAGGGATACGCAGTATTTT. Residues: CASSPQPRDTQYF. The entire variable domain, with the rest obtained from reference TRBV7-3 and TRBJ2-3, is as follows: GAGVSQTPSNKVTEKGKYVELRCDPISGHTALYWYRQSLGQGPEFLIYFQGTGAADDSGLPNDRFFAVRPEGSVSTLKIQRTERGDSAVYLCASSPQPRDTQYFGPGTRLTVL.

The chain uses TRBV27 and TRBJ2-1, with 8 bases that match TRBD1. The CDR3 has 16 amino acids. Trimming removed 3 bases from V and 6 bases from J; junction bases left unmatched: 10. Germline lookup yields CDR1 MNHEY and CDR2 SMNVEV (reference sequence). The CDR3 loop is CASSLWAGTGGNEQFF. The CDR3 region has the DNA TGTGCCAGCAGTTTGTGGGCCGGGACAGGCGGCAATGAGCAGTTCTTC.

This sequence joins TRBV28 and TRBJ1-1; possible D gene TRBD1, 6 bases. The CDR3 spans 16 residues. CDR1 is MDHEN, CDR2 SYDVKM, per germline. Trimming took off 7 bases at V and 1 base at J, with 19 bases between the two ends. CDR3 in amino acids: CASTLSGGGENTEAFF. In nucleotides, the CDR3 is TGTGCCAGCACGTTGTCGGGGGGCGGAGAGAACACTGAAGCTTTCTTT.